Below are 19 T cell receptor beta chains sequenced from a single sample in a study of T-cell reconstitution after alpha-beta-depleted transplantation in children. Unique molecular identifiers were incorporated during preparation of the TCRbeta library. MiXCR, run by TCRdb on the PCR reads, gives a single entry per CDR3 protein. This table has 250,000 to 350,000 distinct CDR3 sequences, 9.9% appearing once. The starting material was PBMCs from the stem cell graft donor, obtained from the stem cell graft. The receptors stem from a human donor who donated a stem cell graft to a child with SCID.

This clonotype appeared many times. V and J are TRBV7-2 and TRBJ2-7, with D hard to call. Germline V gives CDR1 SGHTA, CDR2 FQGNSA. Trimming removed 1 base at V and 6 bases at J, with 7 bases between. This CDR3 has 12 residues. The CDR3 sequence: CASSLVQSEQYF. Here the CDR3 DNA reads TGTGCCAGCAGCTTAGTCCAGAGCGAGCAGTACTTC.

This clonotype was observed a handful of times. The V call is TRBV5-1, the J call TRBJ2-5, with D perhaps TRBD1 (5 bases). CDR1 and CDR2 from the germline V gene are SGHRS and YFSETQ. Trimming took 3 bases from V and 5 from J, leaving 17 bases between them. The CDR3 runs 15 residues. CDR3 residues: CASSSQGTNGETQYF. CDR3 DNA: TGCGCCAGCAGCTCTCAGGGAACCAACGGGGAGACCCAGTACTTC.

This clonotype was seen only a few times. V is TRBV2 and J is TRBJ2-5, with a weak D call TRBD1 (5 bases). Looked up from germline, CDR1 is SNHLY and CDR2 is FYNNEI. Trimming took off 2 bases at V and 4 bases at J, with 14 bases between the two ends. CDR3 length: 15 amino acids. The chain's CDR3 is CASSELDTLGETQYF. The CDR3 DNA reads TGTGCCAGCAGTGAATTGGACACCTTGGGAGAGACCCAGTACTTC.

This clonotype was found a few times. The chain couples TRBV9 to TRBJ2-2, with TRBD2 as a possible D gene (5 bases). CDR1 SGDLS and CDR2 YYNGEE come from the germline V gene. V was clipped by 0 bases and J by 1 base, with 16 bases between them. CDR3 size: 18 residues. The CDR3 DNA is TGTGCCAGCAGCGTAGGAGGGCTAAACCTTTTGAACACCGGGGAGCTGTTTTTT. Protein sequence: CASSVGGLNLLNTGELFF.

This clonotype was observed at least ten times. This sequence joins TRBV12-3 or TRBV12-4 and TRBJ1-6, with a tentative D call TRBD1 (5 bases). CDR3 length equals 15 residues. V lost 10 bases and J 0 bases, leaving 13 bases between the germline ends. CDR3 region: CATLTGGSYNSPLHF. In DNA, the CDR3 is TGTGCCACCCTGACCGGGGGCTCCTATAATTCACCCCTCCACTTT.

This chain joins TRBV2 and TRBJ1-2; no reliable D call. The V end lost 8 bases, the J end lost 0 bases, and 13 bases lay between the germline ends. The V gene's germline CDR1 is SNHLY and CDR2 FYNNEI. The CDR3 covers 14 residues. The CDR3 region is CASGLDNTNYGYTF. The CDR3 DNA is TGTGCCAGCGGTTTAGACAACACTAACTATGGCTACACCTTC.

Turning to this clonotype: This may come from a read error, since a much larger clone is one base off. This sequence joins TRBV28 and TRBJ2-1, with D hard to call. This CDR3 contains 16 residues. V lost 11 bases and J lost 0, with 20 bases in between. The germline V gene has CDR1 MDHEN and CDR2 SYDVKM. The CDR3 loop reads CAGKPYGKNSYNEQFF. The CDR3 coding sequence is TGTGCCGGCAAACCCTATGGCAAGAACTCCTACAATGAGCAGTTCTTC.

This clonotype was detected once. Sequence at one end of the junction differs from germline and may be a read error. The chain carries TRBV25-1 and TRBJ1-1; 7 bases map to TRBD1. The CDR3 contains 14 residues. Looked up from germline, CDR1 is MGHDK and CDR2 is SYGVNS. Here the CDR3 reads CVSREAQGSTEAFF. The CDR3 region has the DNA TGTGTCAGCAGAGAGGCACAGGGGAGTACTGAAGCTTTCTTT.

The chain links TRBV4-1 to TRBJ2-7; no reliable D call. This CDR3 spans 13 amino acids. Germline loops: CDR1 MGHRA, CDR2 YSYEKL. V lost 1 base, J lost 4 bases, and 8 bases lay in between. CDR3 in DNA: TGCGCCAGCAGCCAAGTTGGAAGATACGAGCAGTACTTC. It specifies CASSQVGRYEQYF.

CDR3 DNA: TGCAGTGCTAGAGTCCCCGGACAGGGCAATCAGCCCCAGCATTTT. Translating gives CSARVPGQGNQPQHF. V usage is TRBV20-1 and J usage is TRBJ1-5; TRBD1 matches at 7 bases. With V trimmed by 1 base and J by 2 bases, 5 bases remained unmatched. The germline V gene encodes CDR1 DFQATT and CDR2 SNEGSKA (reference sequence). The CDR3 is 15 residues long.

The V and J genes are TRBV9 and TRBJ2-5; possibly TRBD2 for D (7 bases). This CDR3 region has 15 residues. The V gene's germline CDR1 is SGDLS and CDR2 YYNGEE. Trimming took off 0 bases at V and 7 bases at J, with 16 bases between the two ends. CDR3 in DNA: TGTGCCAGCAGCGTAGGGCCCCCCGCGGGGGCGACCCAGTACTTC. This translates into CASSVGPPAGATQYF.

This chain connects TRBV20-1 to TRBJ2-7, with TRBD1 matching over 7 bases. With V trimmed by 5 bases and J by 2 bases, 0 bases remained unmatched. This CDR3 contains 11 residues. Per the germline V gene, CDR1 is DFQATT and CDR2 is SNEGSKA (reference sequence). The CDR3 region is CSAGTAYEQYF. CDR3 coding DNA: TGCAGTGCTGGGACAGCCTACGAGCAGTACTTC.

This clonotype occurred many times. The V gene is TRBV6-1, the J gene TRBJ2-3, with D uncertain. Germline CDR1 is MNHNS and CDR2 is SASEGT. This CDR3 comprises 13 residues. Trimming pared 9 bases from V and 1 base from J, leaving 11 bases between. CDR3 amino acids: CARRAGRTDTQYF. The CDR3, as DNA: TGTGCCAGAAGGGCAGGACGCACAGATACGCAGTATTTT.

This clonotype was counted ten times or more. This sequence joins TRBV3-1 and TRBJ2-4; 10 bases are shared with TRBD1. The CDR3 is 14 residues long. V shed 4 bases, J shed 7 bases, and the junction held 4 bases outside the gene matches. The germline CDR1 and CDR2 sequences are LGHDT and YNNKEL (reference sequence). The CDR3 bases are TGTGCCAGCAGCCTAGGGACAGGGGCCAACATTCAGTACTTC. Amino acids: CASSLGTGANIQYF. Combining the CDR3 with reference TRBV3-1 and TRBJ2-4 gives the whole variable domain DTAVSQTPKYLVTQMGNDKSIKCEQNLGHDTMYWYKQDSKKFLKIMFSYNNKELIINETVPNRFSPKSPDKAHLNLHINSLELGDSAVYFCASSLGTGANIQYFGAGTRLSVL.

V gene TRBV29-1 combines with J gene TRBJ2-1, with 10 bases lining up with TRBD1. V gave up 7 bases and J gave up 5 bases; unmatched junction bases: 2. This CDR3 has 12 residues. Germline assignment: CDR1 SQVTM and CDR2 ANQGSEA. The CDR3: CSAGTGDNEQFF. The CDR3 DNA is TGCAGCGCCGGGACAGGGGACAATGAGCAGTTCTTC.

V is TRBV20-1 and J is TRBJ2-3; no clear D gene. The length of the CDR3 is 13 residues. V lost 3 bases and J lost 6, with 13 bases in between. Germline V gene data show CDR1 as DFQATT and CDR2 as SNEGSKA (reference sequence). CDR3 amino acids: CSASWGEVDTQYF. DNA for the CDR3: TGCAGTGCTAGCTGGGGTGAGGTGGATACGCAGTATTTT.

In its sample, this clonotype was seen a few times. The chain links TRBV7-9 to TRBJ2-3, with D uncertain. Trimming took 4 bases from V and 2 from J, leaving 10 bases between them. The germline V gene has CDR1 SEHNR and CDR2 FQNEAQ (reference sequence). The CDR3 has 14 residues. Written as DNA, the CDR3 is TGTGCCAGCAGCTACCGGGTCCTCACAGATACGCAGTATTTT. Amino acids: CASSYRVLTDTQYF.

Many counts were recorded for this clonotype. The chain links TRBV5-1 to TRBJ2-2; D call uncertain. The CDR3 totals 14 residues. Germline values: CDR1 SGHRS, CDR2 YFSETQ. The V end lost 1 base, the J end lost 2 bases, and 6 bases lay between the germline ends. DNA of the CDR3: TGCGCCAGCAGCTTGCCGGATAACACCGGGGAGCTGTTTTTT. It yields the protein CASSLPDNTGELFF. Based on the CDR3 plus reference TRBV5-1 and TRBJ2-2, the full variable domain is KAGVTQTPRYLIKTRGQQVTLSCSPISGHRSVSWYQQTPGQGLQFLFEYFSETQRNKGNFPGRFSGRQFSNSRSEMNVSTLELGDSALYLCASSLPDNTGELFFGEGSRLTVL.

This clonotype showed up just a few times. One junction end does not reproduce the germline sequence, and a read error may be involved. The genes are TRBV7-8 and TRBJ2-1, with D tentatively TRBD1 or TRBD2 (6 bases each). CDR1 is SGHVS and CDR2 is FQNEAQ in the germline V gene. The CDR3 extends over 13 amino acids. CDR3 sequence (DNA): TGTGCCAGCAGTTTAGAGGGGGGCGATGAGCAGTTCTTC. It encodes CASSLEGGDEQFF.